These 18 T cell receptor beta chains originate from one sample sequenced in a study of blood T cells in healthy people across ages. Primers used in a second PCR of roughly 6 to 11 cycles were a sample-barcoded 5' primer and a J-beta primer mix. TCRdb re-called the 5' RACE reads through MiXCR, storing one row per CDR3 protein. The sample carries under 850,000 distinct CDR3 sequences, 36% recorded once. Sequenced: blood. These receptors all stem from a man between 18 and 29 years old in good health.

This chain connects TRBV4-3 to TRBJ1-2; D is perhaps TRBD1 (5 bases). V dropped 0 bases and J dropped 7 bases, with 15 bases sitting between them. Germline CDR1 and CDR2: LGHNA and YSLEER. This CDR3 has 15 amino acids. CDR3: CASSQDWGLMSGYTF. The DNA of the CDR3 is TGCGCCAGCAGCCAAGATTGGGGACTTATGAGTGGCTACACCTTC.

This clonotype has a handful of counts. This chain uses TRBV4-3 with TRBJ1-2; D gene unclear. This CDR3 has 13 amino acids. V was clipped by 0 bases and J by 7 bases, with 9 bases between them. Germline V CDR1 and CDR2: LGHNA, YSLEER. Here the CDR3 reads CASSQEVRGGYTF. The CDR3 DNA is TGCGCCAGCAGCCAAGAGGTTCGTGGTGGCTACACCTTC.

This clonotype was seen many times. V and J are TRBV7-9 and TRBJ2-4; D gene uncertain. Looked up from germline, CDR1 is SEHNR and CDR2 is FQNEAQ (reference sequence). There are 13 residues in the CDR3. V lost 0 bases to trimming and J lost 1 base, with 1 base between them. This CDR3 reads CASSLAAKNIQYF. In DNA form, the CDR3 reads TGTGCCAGCAGCTTAGCCGCCAAAAACATTCAGTACTTC.

The chain uses TRBV28 and TRBJ2-3, with D perhaps being TRBD1 or TRBD2 (5 bases each). With 3 bases removed from V and 6 bases from J, the gap between germline ends came to 16 bases. The CDR3 is 15 amino acids. Per germline, CDR1 MDHEN and CDR2 SYDVKM. The CDR3 protein is CASSLEAGLSDTQYF. The CDR3, as DNA: TGTGCCAGCAGTTTGGAGGCAGGGTTATCGGATACGCAGTATTTT.

The rearrangement joins TRBV20-1 to TRBJ2-5; TRBD2 matches at 7 bases. The closer fit of TRBJ2-1 to the DNA end suggests the J call may be wrong. This CDR3 is 15 amino acids long. The germline V gene has CDR1 DFQATT and CDR2 SNEGSKA (reference sequence). The CDR3 bases are TGCAGTGCTACCCCACTCGGGACTACTCAAGAGACCCAGTTCTTC. Translated, it gives CSATPLGTTQETQFF.

The chain uses TRBV7-9 and TRBJ1-5; maybe TRBD1 (6 bases). The CDR3 is 15 residues long. Germline-derived CDR1 and CDR2 are SEHNR and FQNEAQ (reference sequence). The V end was cut by 5 bases, the J end by 6 bases, with 17 bases between. The chain's CDR3 is CASSPSGQRGQPQHF. The CDR3 coding sequence is TGTGCCAGCAGCCCGTCTGGACAGAGAGGTCAGCCCCAGCATTTT.

The V and J genes are TRBV7-2 and TRBJ1-1, with a weak D call TRBD1 (5 bases). Deletions cut 1 base from V and 2 bases from J, with 17 bases between. Germline V gene data show CDR1 as SGHTA and CDR2 as FQGNSA. CDR3 length: 17 amino acids. The CDR3 nucleotides read TGTGCCAGCAGCTTAGAGGGGTGGGGGGTCGTAAACACTGAAGCTTTCTTT. This sequence encodes CASSLEGWGVVNTEAFF.

This clonotype was seen at least ten times. The chain uses TRBV12-3 or TRBV12-4 and TRBJ2-3, with 8 bases identical to TRBD1. The CDR3 extends over 13 amino acids. Trimming cost V 4 bases and J 5 bases; bases outside gene matches: 2. In DNA form, the CDR3 reads TGTGCCAGCAGTTCGGACAGGGTAGATACGCAGTATTTT. This encodes CASSSDRVDTQYF.

This clonotype was counted once. The chain has TRBV21-1 and TRBJ2-5. TRBV21-1 constitutes a pseudogene. CDR3 length equals 13 residues. CDR3 amino acids: CASSKASRSGQYF. CDR3 sequence (DNA): TGTGCCAGCAGCAAAGCCAGTCGCAGTGGGCAGTACTTC.

This clonotype has a count of ten or more. The chain recombines TRBV29-1 with TRBJ1-2, with D hard to call. The V and J ends lost 5 bases and 4 bases respectively, with 11 bases between them. This CDR3 has 12 residues. Germline V lookup: CDR1 SQVTM, CDR2 ANQGSEA. Written as DNA, the CDR3 is TGCAGCGTTCTCCCGGACGGCTATGGCTACACCTTC. Translated, it gives CSVLPDGYGYTF.

A few counts support this clonotype. The chain combines TRBV9 with TRBJ2-3, with D tentatively TRBD2 (7 bases). Trimming pared 1 base from V and 1 base from J, leaving 16 bases between. Germline V lookup: CDR1 SGDLS, CDR2 YYNGEE. The CDR3 covers 17 residues. DNA of the CDR3: TGTGCCAGCAGCGTATACCCAAGGGGGGGAGGCACAGATACGCAGTATTTT. This encodes CASSVYPRGGGTDTQYF.

This clonotype has a handful of counts. The rearrangement links TRBV7-9 to TRBJ1-6; 11 nucleotides line up with TRBD1. V shed 4 bases and J 7 bases; nucleotides not matched to a gene: 3. This CDR3 contains 15 residues. From germline, CDR1 is SEHNR and CDR2 FQNEAQ (reference sequence). This CDR3 is CASSWGQGGNSPLHF. The CDR3 region has the DNA TGTGCCAGCAGCTGGGGACAGGGGGGAAATTCACCCCTCCACTTT. Together with reference TRBV7-9 and TRBJ1-6, the CDR3 gives the full variable domain: DTGVSQNPRHKITKRGQNVTFRCDPISEHNRLYWYRQTLGQGPEFLTYFQNEAQLEKSRLLSDRFSAERPKGSFSTLEIQRTEQGDSAMYLCASSWGQGGNSPLHFGNGTRLTVT.

The table lists this clonotype with a few counts. The genes are TRBV7-2 and TRBJ2-7; D is unclear. Germline CDR1 is SGHTA and CDR2 is FQGNSA. Trimming stripped 0 bases from V and 0 bases from J, with 9 bases between. The CDR3 has 15 residues. The CDR3 region is CASSLALSNSYEQYF. The CDR3 nucleotides read TGTGCCAGCAGCTTAGCGCTGAGCAACTCCTACGAGCAGTACTTC. The full variable domain, completed using reference TRBV7-2 and TRBJ2-7, is GAGVSQSPSNKVTEKGKDVELRCDPISGHTALYWYRQSLGQGLEFLIYFQGNSAPDKSGLPSDRFSAERTGGSVSTLTIQRTQQEDSAVYLCASSLALSNSYEQYFGPGTRLTVT.

This clonotype was detected ten times or more. CDR3 in DNA: TGTGCCACCAGCGAGTCGGGAGTGGATAATGAAAAACTGTTTTTT. It yields the protein CATSESGVDNEKLFF. The chain carries TRBV15 and TRBJ1-4; D gene ambiguous. CDR3 length: 15 residues. Germline V gene data show CDR1 as LNHNV and CDR2 as YYDKDF (reference sequence). The germline V and J ends were trimmed by 5 bases and 4 bases, with 14 bases remaining between them.

DNA of the CDR3: TGCAGTGCTAGCGGGGATACAGGGTTTGGTGGCACAGATACGCAGTATTTT. Its protein is CSASGDTGFGGTDTQYF. V usage is TRBV20-1 and J usage is TRBJ2-3; D perhaps matches TRBD1 (6 bases). This CDR3 region has 17 residues. Germline V gene sequence: CDR1 DFQATT, CDR2 SNEGSKA (reference sequence). V was clipped by 3 bases and J by 1 base, with 20 bases between them.

This clonotype has just a few counts. V usage is TRBV28 and J usage is TRBJ1-5, with 7 bases matching TRBD1. The V gene's germline CDR1 is MDHEN and CDR2 SYDVKM. After removal of 8 bases from V and 4 bases from J, the junction contained 5 bases not matched to a gene. The CDR3 runs 13 residues. CDR3 region: CASQGGRNQPQHF. The CDR3 DNA reads TGTGCCAGCCAGGGGGGGAGGAATCAGCCCCAGCATTTT.

This clonotype was recorded at least ten times. This sequence joins TRBV4-3 and TRBJ2-3; the D gene could be TRBD1 or TRBD2 (5 bases each). V was cut by 0 bases and J by 2 bases, with 9 bases left in between. Germline V gene data show CDR1 as LGHNA and CDR2 as YSLEER. The CDR3 is made up of 15 amino acids. CDR3 sequence (DNA): TGCGCCAGCAGCCAAGAAGACGGGGCCACAGATACGCAGTATTTT. Amino acid sequence: CASSQEDGATDTQYF.

This clonotype appeared a few times. The V and J genes are TRBV4-1 and TRBJ2-1, with D possibly TRBD2 on 6 matching bases. In germline, CDR1 is MGHRA, CDR2 YSYEKL. With 2 bases removed from V and 6 bases from J, the gap between germline ends came to 14 bases. The CDR3 sequence is 15 residues long. The CDR3 nucleotides read TGCGCCAGCAGCCAACCACGGGGGAAAGGCAATGAGCAGTTCTTC. It specifies CASSQPRGKGNEQFF.